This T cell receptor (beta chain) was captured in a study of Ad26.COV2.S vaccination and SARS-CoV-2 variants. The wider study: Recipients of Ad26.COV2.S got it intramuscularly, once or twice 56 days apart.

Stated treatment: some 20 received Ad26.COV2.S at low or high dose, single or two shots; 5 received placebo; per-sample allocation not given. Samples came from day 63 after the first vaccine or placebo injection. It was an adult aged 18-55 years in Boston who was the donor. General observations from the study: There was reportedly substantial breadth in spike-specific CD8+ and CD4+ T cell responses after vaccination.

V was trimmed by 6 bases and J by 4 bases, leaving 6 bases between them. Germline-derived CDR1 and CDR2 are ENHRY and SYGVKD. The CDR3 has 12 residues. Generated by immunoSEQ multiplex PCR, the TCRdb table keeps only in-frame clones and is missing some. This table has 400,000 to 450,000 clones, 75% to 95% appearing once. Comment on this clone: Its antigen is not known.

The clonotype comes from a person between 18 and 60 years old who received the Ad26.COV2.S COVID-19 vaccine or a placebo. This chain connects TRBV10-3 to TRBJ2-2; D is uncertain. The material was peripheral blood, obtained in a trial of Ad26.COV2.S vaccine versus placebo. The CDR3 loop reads CAISFSTGELFF. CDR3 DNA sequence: TGTGCCATCAGCTTCAGCACCGGGGAGCTGTTTTTT.